The T cell receptor (beta chain) under discussion was sequenced for a study of T cell responses to AZD1222 COVID-19 vaccine. For the study at large: Some second doses came at about 4 weeks and others at about 12 weeks; these were pooled. Study observations and caveats: Increased Spike-specific TCR breadth and depth were observed after two AZD1222 doses. Mostly white British, mostly female donors; authors suggested clonal diversity may be underestimated.

Libraries were prepared by immunoSEQ multiplex PCR; TCRdb keeps only in-frame clonotypes and omits some of them. The sample has around 100,000 clones, nearly 95% seen once. A note on this clone: Its target is not known.

Source: peripheral blood, taken on day 0 of AZD1222 vaccination. The source is an adult in good health.

The CDR3 DNA sequence: TGTGCCAGCAGCCAAGTATCTCGGGGCTACGAGCAGTACTTC. It codes for CASSQVSRGYEQYF. The chain links TRBV3-1 (or the pseudogene TRBV3-2) to TRBJ2-7, with D tentatively TRBD2 (5 bases). CDR1 is LGHDT and CDR2 is YNNKEL in the germline V gene (reference sequence). V lost 1 base and J 3 bases, leaving 10 bases between the germline ends. CDR3 length equals 14 residues.